One sample yielded the 18 T cell receptor beta chains listed below, sequenced in a study of CD8 T cells in Susac syndrome. After extraction with the RNeasy kit, about 0.45 to 1 ug of the RNA was reverse transcribed using random hexamers. Via MiXCR, TCRdb re-called the immunoSEQ multiplex PCR reads, giving one row per CDR3 protein. Among approximately 110,000 distinct CDR3 sequences listed, around 95% were seen once. Sequenced: CD4+ T cells from PBMCs. The receptors stem from a human donor in good health.

This clonotype was detected only once. This chain links TRBV29-1 with TRBJ1-1, with D unresolved. The ends were cut back, 5 bases at V and 1 base at J, with 5 bases in the middle. The CDR3 extends over 11 amino acids. Germline CDR1 SQVTM, CDR2 ANQGSEA. CDR3 loop: CSVYRNTEAFF. As DNA, the CDR3 is TGCAGCGTTTACAGGAACACTGAAGCTTTCTTT.

The J gene is TRBJ2-3, the V gene TRBV4-2; D gene unclear. Trimming left V 1 base short and J 2 bases short, with 13 bases between. The CDR3 has 16 residues. The V gene's germline CDR1 is LGHNA and CDR2 YNFKEQ. Here the CDR3 DNA reads TGTGCCAGCAGCCAAGCTCCATCCGGAAACACAGATACGCAGTATTTT. It is translated as CASSQAPSGNTDTQYF.

The chain couples TRBV5-1 to TRBJ2-2; D is uncertain. CDR3 length: 15 residues. Germline CDR1 and CDR2: SGHRS and YFSETQ. V was trimmed by 0 bases and J by 0 bases, leaving 6 bases between them. The CDR3 DNA reads as TGCGCCAGCAGCTTGGCCACGGCGAACACCGGGGAGCTGTTTTTT. Translated, it gives CASSLATANTGELFF.

CDR3 sequence (DNA): TGTGCCAGTAGTAAAGGGACTACCTACAATGAGCAGTTCTTC. Protein: CASSKGTTYNEQFF. This chain connects TRBV19 to TRBJ2-1; 7 nucleotides agree with TRBD2. The CDR3 consists of 14 residues. Germline V gives CDR1 LNHDA, CDR2 SQIVND (reference sequence). V lost 4 bases and J lost 2; bases outside the gene matches: 2.

The V and J genes are TRBV12-3 or TRBV12-4 and TRBJ1-2; D uncertain. Between the trimmed V and J ends, which lost 2 bases and 5 bases, there was a span of 15 bases. This CDR3 comprises 15 residues. In nucleotides, the CDR3 is TGTGCCAGCAGTTTATCTGCGGGTCGGAGGTATGGCTACACCTTC. As protein: CASSLSAGRRYGYTF.

The chain links TRBV18 to TRBJ2-7, with 8 bases fitting TRBD1. CDR1 is KGHSH and CDR2 is LQKENI in the germline V gene. With 1 base clipped from V and 3 bases from J, the junction kept 11 bases outside the gene matches. The CDR3 runs 17 residues. CDR3 in amino acids: CASSPRERTGGYYEQYF. CDR3 bases: TGTGCCAGCTCACCACGTGAGAGAACAGGGGGATACTACGAGCAGTACTTC.

The chain carries TRBV2 and TRBJ2-2, with no clear D. The CDR3 has 19 residues. The V end was cut by 2 bases, the J end by 0 bases, with 19 bases between. CDR1 is SNHLY and CDR2 is FYNNEI in the germline V gene. The CDR3 loop is CASSEMSYLIGTNTGELFF. CDR3 nucleotide sequence: TGTGCCAGCAGTGAAATGTCCTACCTAATAGGAACGAACACCGGGGAGCTGTTTTTT. Variable domain in full (rest from reference TRBV2 and TRBJ2-2): EPEVTQTPSHQVTQMGQEVILRCVPISNHLYFYWYRQILGQKVEFLVSFYNNEISEKSEIFDDQFSVERPDGSNFTLKIRSTKLEDSAMYFCASSEMSYLIGTNTGELFFGEGSRLTVL.

The chain couples TRBV6-5 to TRBJ2-7, with D perhaps being TRBD1 or TRBD2 (5 bases each). The germline V gene encodes CDR1 MNHEY and CDR2 SVGAGI. V lost 5 bases and J lost 2, with 13 bases in between. This CDR3 is 14 amino acids long. This chain's CDR3 is CASSPGRFTYEQYF. The CDR3 region has the DNA TGTGCCAGCAGTCCGGGACGGTTTACCTACGAGCAGTACTTC.

This clonotype was counted once. Compared with germline, one end of the junction differs, possibly owing to a read error. The chain has TRBV7-2 and TRBJ2-6, with D possibly TRBD1 on 6 matching bases. CDR3 size: 15 residues. CDR1 and CDR2 (germline): SGHTA, FQGNSA. The CDR3 DNA is TGTGCCAGCACCTTAGTGGGGGCGGGGGCCAACGTCCTGACTTTC. The encoded protein is CASTLVGAGANVLTF. Looking up the rest from reference TRBV7-2 and TRBJ2-6 gives the full variable domain: GAGVSQSPSNKVTEKGKDVELRCDPISGHTALYWYRQSLGQGLEFLIYFQGNSAPDKSGLPSDRFSAERTGGSVSTLTIQRTQQEDSAVYLCASTLVGAGANVLTFGAGSRLTVL.

The chain couples TRBV6-5 to TRBJ1-1, with D perhaps TRBD1 (5 bases). Germline assignment: CDR1 MNHEY and CDR2 SVGAGI. The ends were cut back, 8 bases at V and 6 bases at J, with 16 bases in the middle. This CDR3 spans 13 amino acids. CDR3 sequence (DNA): TGTGCCAGCCTCCGTGTGGGGCAATCTGAAGCTTTCTTT. It specifies CASLRVGQSEAFF.

This clonotype was seen more than once but under ten times. This sequence joins TRBV14 and TRBJ2-2, with D perhaps TRBD1 (5 bases). V lost 4 bases and J 4 bases, leaving 10 bases between the germline ends. Germline V gives CDR1 SGHDN, CDR2 FVKESK. The CDR3 length is 14 residues. Here the CDR3 reads CASSLRVVTGELFF. CDR3 DNA: TGTGCCAGCAGCCTCAGGGTTGTCACCGGGGAGCTGTTTTTT.

The chain links TRBV20-1 to TRBJ2-5; TRBD2 agrees at 9 bases. The V and J ends lost 6 bases and 0 bases, in that order; junction bases with no gene match: 8. CDR3 length: 15 residues. Germline values: CDR1 DFQATT, CDR2 SNEGSKA (reference sequence). The DNA of the CDR3 is TGCAGTGCCCCCCAGATAGCGGGAGACCAAGAGACCCAGTACTTC. Protein product: CSAPQIAGDQETQYF.

This chain uses TRBV7-9 with TRBJ1-1, with 7 bases identical to TRBD1. Per germline, CDR1 SEHNR and CDR2 FQNEAQ (reference sequence). This CDR3 has 17 amino acids. V gave up 5 bases and J gave up 5 bases; unmatched junction bases: 17. The CDR3 sequence: CASSHPRQGRGFTEAFF. CDR3 in DNA: TGTGCCAGCAGCCATCCTCGACAGGGTCGCGGTTTTACTGAAGCTTTCTTT.

The gene calls are TRBV20-1 and TRBJ2-4; 9 bases align to TRBD2. CDR3 length: 14 amino acids. Germline CDR1 and CDR2: DFQATT and SNEGSKA (reference sequence). Trimming cost V 0 bases and J 8 bases; bases outside gene matches: 5. CDR3 coding DNA: TGCAGTGCTAGAGATGCTAGCGGGATTGACATTCAGTACTTC. It codes for CSARDASGIDIQYF.

CDR3 region: CASSLGTGGFEQFF. For the CDR3, the DNA is TGCGCCAGCAGCTTGGGGACAGGGGGCTTTGAGCAGTTCTTC. This rearrangement joins TRBV5-1 to TRBJ2-1; TRBD1 aligns across 11 bases. J lost 9 bases, V lost 0 bases, and 2 bases had no gene match. Looked up from germline, CDR1 is SGHRS and CDR2 is YFSETQ. The CDR3 sequence is 14 residues long.

The chain is built from TRBV5-1 and TRBJ1-1; no clear D. From germline, CDR1 is SGHRS and CDR2 YFSETQ. V dropped 0 bases and J dropped 1 base, with 7 bases sitting between them. The CDR3 runs to 14 residues. CDR3 region: CASSLEARNTEAFF. In DNA, the CDR3 is TGCGCCAGCAGCTTGGAAGCCAGGAACACTGAAGCTTTCTTT.

The chain recombines TRBV4-1 with TRBJ1-4; TRBD1 agrees at 7 bases. The CDR3 covers 15 residues. The germline CDR1 and CDR2 sequences are MGHRA and YSYEKL. V shed 1 base, J shed 7 bases, and the junction held 6 bases outside the gene matches. CDR3 in amino acids: CASSQGQGGGEKLFF. The DNA of the CDR3 is TGCGCCAGCAGCCAAGGACAGGGTGGCGGTGAAAAACTGTTTTTT.

The V and J genes are TRBV2 and TRBJ1-1, with TRBD1 matching over 7 bases. The V segment lost 6 bases and the J segment 4 bases; nucleotides outside the gene matches: 8. CDR3 length: 14 residues. Germline lookup yields CDR1 SNHLY and CDR2 FYNNEI. The CDR3 reads CASSQTGRSTEAFF. DNA for the CDR3: TGTGCCAGCAGCCAGACAGGGAGGTCCACTGAAGCTTTCTTT.